Listed below are T cell receptor beta chains from one sample, sequenced in a study of cytomegalovirus exposure and HLA in healthy donors. TCRdb's copy holds only in-frame clones and misses some; the assay was immunoSEQ multiplex PCR. The table records roughly 80,000 clones, roughly 80% of them present only once. Sequencing was done on a sample of PBMCs. Receptors were obtained from a woman in her twenties or thirties in good health and CMV-seronegative. Both conserved end residues are part of each CDR3. Fields, in order: V gene, J gene, clone size, D gene, CDR3 protein, CDR3 DNA. D genes are given only for firm matches. A row's size may be missing; if present it is once, few, many or a size class.

V gene: TRBV28
J gene: TRBJ1-2
clone size: -
D gene: -
CDR3 protein: CASSRGMTNYGYTF
CDR3 DNA: TGTGCCAGCAGTCGGGGGATGACAAACTATGGCTACACCTTC

V gene: TRBV28
J gene: TRBJ1-2
clone size: -
D gene: TRBD1
CDR3 protein: CASIDQGAATHYGYTF
CDR3 DNA: TGTGCCAGCATCGACCAGGGGGCGGCCACCCACTATGGCTACACCTTC

V gene: TRBV5-8
J gene: TRBJ1-5
clone size: -
D gene: TRBD1
CDR3 protein: CASSLWTGENSNQPQHF
CDR3 DNA: TGTGCCAGCAGCTTGTGGACAGGGGAGAATAGCAATCAGCCCCAGCATTTT

V gene: TRBV5-1
J gene: TRBJ2-1
clone size: -
D gene: -
CDR3 protein: CASSLGPRKGDLYNEQFF
CDR3 DNA: TGCGCCAGCAGCTTGGGCCCCAGGAAGGGGGACCTATACAATGAGCAGTTCTTC

V gene: TRBV7-3
J gene: TRBJ1-1
clone size: -
D gene: -
CDR3 protein: CASSPGGGSIDLGTEAFF
CDR3 DNA: TGTGCCAGCAGCCCCGGGGGGGGGAGTATCGATCTGGGCACTGAAGCTTTCTTT

V gene: TRBV2
J gene: TRBJ1-1
clone size: -
D gene: -
CDR3 protein: CASSVGRMNTEAFF
CDR3 DNA: TGTGCCAGCAGTGTAGGCAGGATGAACACTGAAGCTTTCTTT

V gene: TRBV5-6
J gene: TRBJ2-1
clone size: few
D gene: TRBD2
CDR3 protein: CASSLFFVTSGISEQFF
CDR3 DNA: TGTGCCAGCAGCTTGTTTTTCGTGACTAGCGGGATTAGTGAGCAGTTCTTC

V gene: TRBV28
J gene: TRBJ2-2
clone size: -
D gene: -
CDR3 protein: CASIPNFTGELFF
CDR3 DNA: TGTGCCAGCATCCCAAACTTCACCGGGGAGCTGTTTTTT

V gene: TRBV28
J gene: TRBJ1-4
clone size: -
D gene: TRBD1
CDR3 protein: CASRPDRGHEKLFF
CDR3 DNA: TGTGCCAGCAGACCCGACAGGGGTCATGAAAAACTGTTTTTT

V gene: TRBV5-1
J gene: TRBJ2-7
clone size: -
D gene: TRBD1
CDR3 protein: CASSLVGQGTGEQYF
CDR3 DNA: TGCGCCAGCAGCTTGGTAGGACAGGGGACAGGCGAGCAGTACTTC

V gene: TRBV5-1
J gene: TRBJ1-1
clone size: once
D gene: -
CDR3 protein: CASSPSGHMNTEAFF
CDR3 DNA: TGCGCCAGCAGCCCATCGGGACACATGAACACTGAAGCTTTCTTT

V gene: TRBV19
J gene: TRBJ2-1
clone size: -
D gene: TRBD2
CDR3 protein: CASSIQGLAVGGVGEQFF
CDR3 DNA: TGTGCCAGTAGTATACAGGGACTAGCGGTTGGCGGGGTTGGTGAGCAGTTCTTC

V gene: TRBV27
J gene: TRBJ1-4
clone size: -
D gene: -
CDR3 protein: CASSALQGWDEKLFF
CDR3 DNA: TGTGCCAGCAGTGCCCTACAGGGATGGGATGAAAAACTGTTTTTT

V gene: TRBV5-1
J gene: TRBJ2-6
clone size: once
D gene: -
CDR3 protein: CASSSVGGGVVANVLTF
CDR3 DNA: TGCGCCAGCAGCTCGGTAGGGGGGGGTGTCGTCGCCAACGTCCTGACTTTC